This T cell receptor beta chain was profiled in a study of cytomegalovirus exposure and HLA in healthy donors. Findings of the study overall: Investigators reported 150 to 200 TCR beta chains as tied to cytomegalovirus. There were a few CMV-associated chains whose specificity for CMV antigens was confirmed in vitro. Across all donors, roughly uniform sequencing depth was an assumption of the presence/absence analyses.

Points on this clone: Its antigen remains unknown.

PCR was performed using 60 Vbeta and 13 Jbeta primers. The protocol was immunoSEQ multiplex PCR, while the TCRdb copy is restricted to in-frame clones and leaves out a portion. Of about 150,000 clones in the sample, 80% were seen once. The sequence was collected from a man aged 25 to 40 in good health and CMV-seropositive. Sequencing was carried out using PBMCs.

CDR3 sequence reads: CASSVNLQPQHF. The CDR3, as DNA: TGTGCCAGCAGTGTCAACTTACAGCCCCAGCATTTT. The chain carries TRBV28 and TRBJ1-5; D gene unclear. CDR1 is MDHEN, CDR2 SYDVKM, per germline. This CDR3 spans 12 amino acids. V dropped 5 bases and J dropped 7 bases, with 9 bases sitting between them. The whole variable domain, filled in from reference TRBV28 and TRBJ1-5, reads DVKVTQSSRYLVKRTGEKVFLECVQDMDHENMFWYRQDPGLGLRLIYFSYDVKMKEKGDIPEGYSVSREKKERFSLILESASTNQTSMYLCASSVNLQPQHFGDGTRLSIL.